One sample yielded the 30 T cell receptor beta chains listed below, sequenced in a study of control samples from healthy donors and cancer patients. Clones were sequenced by immunoSEQ multiplex PCR, and TCRdb holds only the in-frame ones, with some missing. Here the sample spans about 130,000 clones, over 90% being singletons. The sequenced sample consisted of PBMCs. The receptors come from a man aged 55 to 70 with colorectal cancer.

The chain joins TRBV5-4 to TRBJ1-2, with a tentative D call TRBD1 (5 bases). V was trimmed by 0 bases and J by 0 bases, leaving 9 bases between them. This CDR3 comprises 15 residues. Germline CDR1 SGHNT, CDR2 YYREEE (reference sequence). For the CDR3, the DNA is TGTGCCAGCAGCTTGGCTATAGGGGCTAACTATGGCTACACCTTC. Amino acid sequence: CASSLAIGANYGYTF.

The V call is TRBV6-5, the J call TRBJ2-3, with D maybe TRBD1 (5 bases). The CDR3 runs 14 residues. Germline V CDR1 and CDR2: MNHEY, SVGAGI. Trimming took off 7 bases at V and 4 bases at J, with 15 bases between the two ends. The DNA of the CDR3 is TGTGCCAGCATCAGGGAATATCCCGCAGATACGCAGTATTTT. Protein sequence: CASIREYPADTQYF.

The V and J genes are TRBV7-9 and TRBJ1-1; D not resolved. Germline V gene data show CDR1 as SEHNR and CDR2 as FQNEAQ (reference sequence). The CDR3 is 13 residues long. V shed 5 bases and J shed 7 bases, with 14 bases lying between them. CDR3 sequence (DNA): TGTGCCAGCAGCGGAAGCCGAGGTATTGAAGCTTTCTTT. Residues: CASSGSRGIEAFF.

This clone was picked up one time. The chain is built from TRBV24-1 and TRBJ2-3, with a tentative D call TRBD1 (6 bases). The CDR3 length is 14 residues. From germline, CDR1 is KGHDR and CDR2 SFDVKD. Trimming removed 3 bases from V and 4 bases from J, with 10 bases in between. DNA of the CDR3: TGTGCCACCAGTGATACTAACAGGGCAGATACGCAGTATTTT. Translating it yields CATSDTNRADTQYF.

The rearrangement links TRBV7-9 to TRBJ1-2; 10 bases match TRBD1. This CDR3 has 15 amino acids. After removal of 0 bases from V and 4 bases from J, the junction contained 2 bases not matched to a gene. Looked up from germline, CDR1 is SEHNR and CDR2 is FQNEAQ (reference sequence). The CDR3 DNA reads TGTGCCAGCAGCTTAGCGGGGGACAGGGGCTATGGCTACACCTTC. Translating it yields CASSLAGDRGYGYTF.

To note about this clone: In the same sample, other DNA sequences code for this CDR3. CDR3 nucleotides: TGTGCCAGCAGCTCGCAGGGGGACACTGAAGCTTTCTTT. Translating gives CASSSQGDTEAFF. This rearrangement joins TRBV5-5 to TRBJ1-1, with 7 bases matching TRBD1. The CDR3 totals 13 residues. In germline, CDR1 is SGHKS, CDR2 YYEKEE (reference sequence). V lost 3 bases, J lost 3 bases, and 2 bases stayed unmatched.

The chain employs TRBV3-1 (or the pseudogene TRBV3-2) and TRBJ1-1, with TRBD1 matching over 9 bases. Trimming at V came to 4 bases and at J to 3 bases, leaving 9 bases not matched to a gene. The germline V gene has CDR1 LGHDT and CDR2 YNNKEL (reference sequence). This CDR3 has 16 residues. The CDR3 loop reads CASSRDRERIDTEAFF. In DNA, the CDR3 is TGTGCCAGCAGCCGGGACAGGGAGCGGATAGACACTGAAGCTTTCTTT.

The V call is TRBV30, the J call TRBJ1-1; tentative D call: TRBD1 (5 bases). This CDR3 spans 11 amino acids. Germline assignment: CDR1 GTSNPN and CDR2 SVGIG (reference sequence). Trimming removed 5 bases at V and 1 base at J, with 5 bases between. CDR3 loop: CAWGQNTEAFF. The CDR3 nucleotides read TGTGCCTGGGGACAGAACACTGAAGCTTTCTTT.

The CDR3 nucleotides read TGTGCCACCAGTGATTTGGCGGGCTACGAGCAGTACTTC. Translation: CATSDLAGYEQYF. The rearrangement links TRBV24-1 to TRBJ2-7; TRBD2 is a possible D gene (5 bases). Per germline, CDR1 KGHDR and CDR2 SFDVKD. V lost 0 bases and J 3 bases, leaving 5 bases between the germline ends. The CDR3 has 13 amino acids.

In DNA, the CDR3 is TGTGCCAGCAGCCGGACAGGGGGCATCACTGAAGCTTTCTTT. Translated, it gives CASSRTGGITEAFF. The V call is TRBV7-2, the J call TRBJ1-1, with 11 bases matching TRBD1. Trimming cost V 5 bases and J 4 bases; bases outside gene matches: 3. The CDR3 loop spans 14 amino acids. CDR1 and CDR2 from the germline V gene are SGHTA and FQGNSA.

J is TRBJ1-1 and V is TRBV5-6; TRBD1 matches at 7 bases. The germline V gene has CDR1 SGHDT and CDR2 YYEEEE. V shed 3 bases, J shed 5 bases, and the junction held 7 bases outside the gene matches. This CDR3 contains 14 residues. CDR3 amino acids: CASSYQGEVTEAFF. The CDR3 region has the DNA TGTGCCAGCAGCTATCAGGGGGAGGTGACTGAAGCTTTCTTT.

The chain employs TRBV24-1 and TRBJ2-3; a weak D match, TRBD2 (5 bases). The CDR3 contains 13 residues. V was cut by 7 bases and J by 6 bases, with 13 bases left in between. CDR1 is KGHDR and CDR2 is SFDVKD in the germline V gene. CDR3 nucleotide sequence: TGTGCCACCAGGGACTCGCCATCCGATACGCAGTATTTT. It codes for CATRDSPSDTQYF.

The rearrangement uses TRBV18 and TRBJ2-3; the match to TRBD2 covers 11 bases. The V and J ends lost 2 bases and 0 bases, in that order; junction bases with no gene match: 4. This CDR3 contains 17 residues. Germline V gene lookup returns CDR1 KGHSH and CDR2 LQKENI. The CDR3 bases are TGTGCCAGCTCACCATCGGGACTAGCGGTCAGCACAGATACGCAGTATTTT. Translation gives CASSPSGLAVSTDTQYF. Looking up the rest from reference TRBV18 and TRBJ2-3 gives the full variable domain: NAGVMQNPRHLVRRRGQEARLRCSPMKGHSHVYWYRQLPEEGLKFMVYLQKENIIDESGMPKERFSAEFPKEGPSILRIQQVVRGDSAAYFCASSPSGLAVSTDTQYFGPGTRLTVL.

This chain joins TRBV25-1 and TRBJ1-1; D is unresolved. Trimming cost V 3 bases and J 9 bases, with 14 bases left between them. The CDR3 spans 13 residues. CDR1 and CDR2 from the germline V gene are MGHDK and SYGVNS. The CDR3 coding sequence is TGTGCCAGCAGTGAGAAACAAGGCGGAAAAGCTTTCTTT. Amino acid sequence: CASSEKQGGKAFF.

V and J are TRBV5-6 and TRBJ2-4; 11 nucleotides match TRBD1. V lost 0 bases and J lost 0; bases outside the gene matches: 8. The germline V gene encodes CDR1 SGHDT and CDR2 YYEEEE. The CDR3 loop spans 19 amino acids. This CDR3 is CASSLVRDRGKLAKNIQYF. CDR3 sequence (DNA): TGTGCCAGCAGCTTGGTACGGGACAGGGGGAAACTAGCCAAAAACATTCAGTACTTC.

This chain uses TRBV5-5 with TRBJ2-7; the D gene is possibly TRBD1 (6 bases). Trimming pared 0 bases from V and 4 bases from J, leaving 14 bases between. Germline V gene lookup returns CDR1 SGHKS and CDR2 YYEKEE (reference sequence). CDR3 length equals 15 residues. The CDR3: CASSLVGDRLYEQYF. DNA of the CDR3: TGTGCCAGCAGCTTGGTTGGAGACAGGCTGTACGAGCAGTACTTC.

This clone was recorded a few times. The chain uses TRBV7-2 and TRBJ1-2; a weak D match, TRBD1 (6 bases). The CDR3 runs to 14 residues. CDR1 is SGHTA, CDR2 FQGNSA, per germline. Deletions cut 8 bases from V and 7 bases from J, with 20 bases between. The CDR3 loop reads CASREGGREGGYTF. The CDR3 DNA follows: TGTGCCAGCCGCGAAGGGGGGCGTGAGGGTGGCTACACCTTC.

V and J are TRBV2 and TRBJ2-2; D perhaps matches TRBD1 (6 bases). Per the germline V gene, CDR1 is SNHLY and CDR2 is FYNNEI. The CDR3 is 16 residues long. Trimming cost V 6 bases and J 6 bases, with 20 bases left between them. CDR3 sequence reads: CASRIPGDVRAGELFF. As DNA, the CDR3 is TGTGCCAGCAGAATCCCAGGGGATGTGCGCGCCGGGGAGCTGTTTTTT.

V is TRBV7-2 and J is TRBJ1-2; no clear D gene. Germline V CDR1 and CDR2: SGHTA, FQGNSA. The CDR3 extends over 15 amino acids. The V end lost 3 bases, the J end lost 0 bases, and 11 bases lay between the germline ends. Written as DNA, the CDR3 is TGTGCCAGCAGCTTTAACGCACCCACTAACTATGGCTACACCTTC. This sequence encodes CASSFNAPTNYGYTF. Supplemented by reference TRBV7-2 and TRBJ1-2, the full variable domain reads GAGVSQSPSNKVTEKGKDVELRCDPISGHTALYWYRQSLGQGLEFLIYFQGNSAPDKSGLPSDRFSAERTGGSVSTLTIQRTQQEDSAVYLCASSFNAPTNYGYTFGSGTRLTVV.

The V call is TRBV7-8, the J call TRBJ1-1, with 7 positions matching TRBD1. The germline gives CDR1 SGHVS, CDR2 FQNEAQ. V lost 1 base to trimming and J lost 4 bases; unmatched junction nucleotides: 9. The CDR3 length is 16 residues. CDR3 sequence reads: CASSLVLAGGRTEAFF. In nucleotides, the CDR3 is TGTGCCAGCAGCTTAGTTCTGGCAGGGGGACGCACTGAAGCTTTCTTT.

This clone was observed once. J is TRBJ1-2 and V is TRBV24-1; no firm D call. Germline V lookup: CDR1 KGHDR, CDR2 SFDVKD. CDR3 length equals 13 residues. Trimming shortened V by 4 bases and J by 2 bases, and 7 bases separated the two germline ends. In nucleotides, the CDR3 is TGTGCCACCAGTGACAAAGAAAACTATGGCTACACCTTC. Protein: CATSDKENYGYTF.

The chain couples TRBV9 to TRBJ2-1, with D possibly being TRBD2 (5 bases). The CDR3 sequence is 15 residues long. V dropped 0 bases and J dropped 3 bases, with 10 bases sitting between them. Per the germline V gene, CDR1 is SGDLS and CDR2 is YYNGEE. CDR3 DNA sequence: TGTGCCAGCAGCGTAGCTGCGGGCAGCTACAATGAGCAGTTCTTC. It specifies CASSVAAGSYNEQFF.

The V and J genes are TRBV6-5 and TRBJ1-4; D uncertain. Germline assignment: CDR1 MNHEY and CDR2 SVGAGI. This CDR3 contains 14 residues. Trimming removed 0 bases at V and 3 bases at J, with 5 bases between. The CDR3 DNA sequence: TGTGCCAGCAGTTACTCTGGGCCTAATGAAAAACTGTTTTTT. As protein: CASSYSGPNEKLFF.

This clone was detected only a few times. The rearrangement uses TRBV11-2 and TRBJ2-7, with a tentative D call TRBD1 (5 bases). CDR1 SGHAT and CDR2 FQNNGV come from the germline V gene. The germline V and J ends were trimmed by 7 bases and 1 base, with 17 bases remaining between them. The CDR3 covers 15 residues. The CDR3 loop reads CASTNGQGTSYEQYF. The CDR3 DNA sequence: TGTGCCAGCACCAACGGGCAGGGCACTTCCTACGAGCAGTACTTC. Complete variable domain (other parts from reference TRBV11-2 and TRBJ2-7): EAGVAQSPRYKIIEKRQSVAFWCNPISGHATLYWYQQILGQGPKLLIQFQNNGVVDDSQLPKDRFSAERLKGVDSTLKIQPAKLEDSAVYLCASTNGQGTSYEQYFGPGTRLTVT.

V gene TRBV6-5 combines with J gene TRBJ2-5; the D is unclear. Trimming cost V 0 bases and J 5 bases, with 7 bases left between them. The CDR3 totals 13 residues. Germline-derived CDR1 and CDR2 are MNHEY and SVGAGI. This chain's CDR3 is CASSYSERETQYF. For the CDR3, the DNA is TGTGCCAGCAGTTACTCAGAGAGGGAGACCCAGTACTTC.

This clone appeared once. The V gene is TRBV7-9, the J gene TRBJ1-3, with no clear D. Germline V gene data show CDR1 as SEHNR and CDR2 as FQNEAQ (reference sequence). The CDR3 has 15 amino acids. The V end was cut by 3 bases, the J end by 1 base, with 10 bases between. As DNA, the CDR3 is TGTGCCAGCAGCTTCGGGTCCTTATCTGGAAACACCATATATTTT. As protein: CASSFGSLSGNTIYF. Full variable domain (outside the CDR3, taken from reference TRBV7-9 and TRBJ1-3): DTGVSQNPRHKITKRGQNVTFRCDPISEHNRLYWYRQTLGQGPEFLTYFQNEAQLEKSRLLSDRFSAERPKGSFSTLEIQRTEQGDSAMYLCASSFGSLSGNTIYFGEGSWLTVV.

Points on this clone: Other DNA sequences in the sample encode the same CDR3. This chain links TRBV5-1 with TRBJ1-1; no definite D call. Germline loops: CDR1 SGHRS, CDR2 YFSETQ. This CDR3 is 13 amino acids long. V lost 0 bases, J lost 1 base, and 4 bases lay in between. DNA for the CDR3: TGCGCCAGCAGCTTGGCAGGGAACACTGAAGCTTTCTTT. It is translated as CASSLAGNTEAFF.

This chain joins TRBV6-1 and TRBJ1-1, with TRBD1 as a possible D gene (5 bases). Germline loops: CDR1 MNHNS, CDR2 SASEGT. The CDR3 sequence is 16 residues long. Trimming shortened V by 0 bases and J by 1 base, and 12 bases separated the two germline ends. Written as DNA, the CDR3 is TGTGCCAGCAGTGAAGCGCTTCGGGGGGGGAACACTGAAGCTTTCTTT. Translated: CASSEALRGGNTEAFF.

V usage is TRBV27 and J usage is TRBJ2-5; no reliable D call. Germline assignment: CDR1 MNHEY and CDR2 SMNVEV (reference sequence). Trimming left V 3 bases short and J 1 base short, with 9 bases between. CDR3 size: 14 residues. The CDR3, as DNA: TGTGCCAGCAGTTTCCTCGGCAGCCAAGAGACCCAGTACTTC. Its translation is CASSFLGSQETQYF.

The chain employs TRBV25-1 and TRBJ1-2; D uncertain. The CDR3 spans 13 residues. Trimming left V 1 base short and J 8 bases short, with 11 bases between. Germline loops: CDR1 MGHDK, CDR2 SYGVNS. The CDR3 DNA reads TGTGCCAGCAGTGAATTGACATCTATGGGCTACACCTTC. It specifies CASSELTSMGYTF.